This TCR beta chain is drawn from a study of blood T cell repertoires in COVID-19. Study-wide context: Both acute and convalescent COVID-19 samples were obtained from the United States, Italy and Spain.

The CDR3 spans 16 residues. Per the germline V gene, CDR1 is MNHEY and CDR2 is SVGAGI. The V gene lost 2 bases and the J gene lost 3 bases, with 11 bases spanning the gap. Assay used: immunoSEQ multiplex PCR; TCRdb lists only in-frame clones, some missing. This table has tens of thousands of clones, more than 90% appearing once. The clonotype comes from a woman aged 70 to 79 with active COVID-19. The sample was peripheral blood. This chain joins TRBV6-5 and TRBJ2-6; possibly TRBD1 for D (5 bases). CDR3 in amino acids: CASSYRTGSGANVLTF. The DNA of the CDR3 is TGTGCCAGCAGTTACAGAACAGGTAGTGGGGCCAACGTCCTGACTTTC.